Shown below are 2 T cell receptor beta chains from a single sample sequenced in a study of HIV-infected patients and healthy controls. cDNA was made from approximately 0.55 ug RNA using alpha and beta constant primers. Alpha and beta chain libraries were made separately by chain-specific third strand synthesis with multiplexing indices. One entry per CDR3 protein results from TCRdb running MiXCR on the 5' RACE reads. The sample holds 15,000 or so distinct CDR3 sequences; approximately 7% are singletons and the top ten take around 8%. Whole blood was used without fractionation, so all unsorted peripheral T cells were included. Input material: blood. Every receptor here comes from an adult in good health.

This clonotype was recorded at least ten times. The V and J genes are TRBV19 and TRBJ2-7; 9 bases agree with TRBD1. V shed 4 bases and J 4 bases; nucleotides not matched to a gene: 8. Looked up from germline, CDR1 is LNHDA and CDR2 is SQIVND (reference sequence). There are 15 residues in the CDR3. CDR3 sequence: CASSRPGTGRYEQYF. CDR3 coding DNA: TGTGCCAGTAGTAGACCCGGGACAGGGAGGTACGAGCAGTACTTC.

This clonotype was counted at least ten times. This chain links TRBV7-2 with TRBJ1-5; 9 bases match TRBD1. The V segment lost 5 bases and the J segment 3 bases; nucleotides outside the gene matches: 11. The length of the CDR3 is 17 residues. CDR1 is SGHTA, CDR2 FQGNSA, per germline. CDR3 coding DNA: TGTGCCAGCAGCGGAGGTGGGACAGGGCCCTTCAATCAGCCCCAGCATTTT. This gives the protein CASSGGGTGPFNQPQHF.